This T cell receptor (beta chain) is from a study of OX40 agonist ivuxolimab in advanced cancers. Study-wide background: An anti-OX40 (CD134) antibody with agonistic activity, ivuxolimab, was administered to patients.

CDR1 is SGHTA, CDR2 FQGNSA, per germline. V was cut by 0 bases and J by 7 bases, with 6 bases left in between. This CDR3 has 13 residues. The table lists this clone with a count of one. The method was immunoSEQ multiplex PCR; TCRdb's version includes in-frame clones alone and lacks a portion of them. Of about 110,000 clones listed, 90% were seen once; the top ten hold 0.45% to 0.5%. This chain uses TRBV7-2 with TRBJ2-2; D is unclear. This specimen was CD4+ or CD8+ T cells sorted from blood, taken in a trial of the OX40 agonist ivuxolimab. The clonotype comes from an adult with an advanced solid tumor such as melanoma, head and neck, liver or kidney cancer. CDR3 DNA sequence: TGTGCCAGCAGCTTAGCGAGCGTCGGGGAGCTGTTTTTT. Translating it yields CASSLASVGELFF.